This TCR beta chain was sequenced during a study of blood T cell repertoires in COVID-19. Study-wide context: The United States, Italy and Spain supplied acute and convalescent COVID-19 samples.

Authors' processing steps: Reference gene primers were amplified, and this amplification served to estimate nucleated cell counts. Libraries were prepared by immunoSEQ multiplex PCR; TCRdb keeps only in-frame clonotypes and omits some of them. V and J calls and clone size follow that table, whereas D and trimming were derived from the DNA. The table records roughly 60,000 clones, about 80% of them present only once. The V end lost 3 bases, the J end lost 0 bases, and 9 bases lay between the germline ends. Germline CDR1 is LGHDT and CDR2 is YNNKEL (reference sequence). The CDR3 runs to 14 residues. The clonotype originates from a man in his fifties with COVID-19, enrolled during active disease. The sample comprised peripheral blood. The chain recombines TRBV3-1 (or the pseudogene TRBV3-2) with TRBJ2-7; the D gene is possibly TRBD1 (6 bases). CDR3 loop: CASSQDRLSYEQYF. The CDR3 DNA reads as TGTGCCAGCAGCCAGGACAGACTCTCCTACGAGCAGTACTTC.